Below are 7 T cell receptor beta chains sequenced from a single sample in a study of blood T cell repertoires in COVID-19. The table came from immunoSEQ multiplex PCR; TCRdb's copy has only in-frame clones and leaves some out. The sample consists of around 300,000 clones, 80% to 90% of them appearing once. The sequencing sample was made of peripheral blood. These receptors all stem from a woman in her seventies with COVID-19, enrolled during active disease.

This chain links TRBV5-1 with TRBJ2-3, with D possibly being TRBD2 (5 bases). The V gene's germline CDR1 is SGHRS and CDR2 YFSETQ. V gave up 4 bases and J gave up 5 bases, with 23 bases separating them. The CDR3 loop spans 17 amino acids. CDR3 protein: CASSRSPPLVGGDTQYF. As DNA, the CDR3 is TGCGCCAGCAGCCGATCACCCCCGTTGGTCGGAGGAGATACGCAGTATTTT.

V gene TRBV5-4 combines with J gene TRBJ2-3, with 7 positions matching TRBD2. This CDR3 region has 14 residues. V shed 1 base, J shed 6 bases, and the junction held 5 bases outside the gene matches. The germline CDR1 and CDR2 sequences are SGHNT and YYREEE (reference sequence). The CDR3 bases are TGTGCCAGCAGCTTGAACAAGGGAGGGGATACGCAGTATTTT. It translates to CASSLNKGGDTQYF.

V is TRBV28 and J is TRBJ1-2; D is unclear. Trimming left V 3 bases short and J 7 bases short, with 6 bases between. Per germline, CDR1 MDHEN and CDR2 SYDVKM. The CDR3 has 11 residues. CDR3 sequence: CASSLDSGYTF. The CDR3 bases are TGTGCCAGCAGTTTGGACTCTGGCTACACCTTC.

The DNA of the CDR3 is TGTGCCAGCAGCAGGACTAGCGGGGGCCTAAACAATGAGCAGTTCTTC. Protein: CASSRTSGGLNNEQFF. The chain links TRBV5-4 to TRBJ2-1, with 13 bases identical to TRBD2. CDR1 and CDR2 from the germline V gene are SGHNT and YYREEE (reference sequence). The V segment lost 4 bases and the J segment 5 bases; nucleotides outside the gene matches: 6. CDR3 length: 16 amino acids.

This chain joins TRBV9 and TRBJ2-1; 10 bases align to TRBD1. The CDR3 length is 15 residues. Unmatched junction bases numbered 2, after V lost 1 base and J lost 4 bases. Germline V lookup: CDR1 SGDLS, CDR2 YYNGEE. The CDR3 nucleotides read TGTGCCAGCAGCGTACGGACAGGGGGTTACAATGAGCAGTTCTTC. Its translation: CASSVRTGGYNEQFF.

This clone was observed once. The CDR3 sequence is CASSPTGSFGNQPQHF. DNA of the CDR3: TGTGCCAGCTCTCCCACAGGGTCCTTTGGCAATCAGCCCCAGCATTTT. The rearrangement links TRBV18 to TRBJ1-5; a weak D match, TRBD1 (6 bases). The CDR3 length is 16 residues. V shed 6 bases and J shed 2 bases, with 17 bases lying between them. Germline lookup yields CDR1 KGHSH and CDR2 LQKENI.

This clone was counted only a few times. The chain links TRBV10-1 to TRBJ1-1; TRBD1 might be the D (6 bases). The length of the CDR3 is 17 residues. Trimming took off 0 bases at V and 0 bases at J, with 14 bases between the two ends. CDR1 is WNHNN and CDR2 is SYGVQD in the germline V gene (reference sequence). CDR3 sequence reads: CASSESIFGQLNTEAFF. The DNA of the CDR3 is TGCGCCAGCAGTGAGTCGATTTTCGGACAGTTGAACACTGAAGCTTTCTTT.